What follows are 29 T cell receptor beta chains derived from one specimen sequenced in a study of shared clonotypes between healthy human individuals. Generated by immunoSEQ multiplex PCR, the TCRdb table keeps only in-frame clones and is missing some. The table lists fewer than 650,000 clones, roughly 79% of them singletons. Sequencing was performed on PBMCs. These receptors all come from a woman aged 40 to 49 in good health. Some clones in this sample may be carry-over from other donors' samples.

The gene calls are TRBV9 and TRBJ2-1; no definite D call. This CDR3 has 12 amino acids. Germline CDR1 and CDR2: SGDLS and YYNGEE. Trimming cost V 0 bases and J 8 bases, with 6 bases left between them. CDR3 region: CASSVGIDEQFF. CDR3 DNA sequence: TGTGCCAGCAGCGTAGGGATCGATGAGCAGTTCTTC.

This rearrangement joins TRBV6-6 to TRBJ2-3, with no clear D. Trimming took 2 bases from V and 6 from J, leaving 9 bases between them. CDR3 length equals 13 residues. From germline, CDR1 is MNHNY and CDR2 SVGAGI (reference sequence). CDR3 DNA sequence: TGTGCCAGCAGTTACGGTAGGGCGGATACGCAGTATTTT. Protein sequence: CASSYGRADTQYF.

This rearrangement joins TRBV6-1 to TRBJ2-1, with D perhaps TRBD1 (5 bases). The germline CDR1 and CDR2 sequences are MNHNS and SASEGT. The V end was cut by 3 bases, the J end by 5 bases, with 11 bases between. There are 14 residues in the CDR3. The CDR3 DNA follows: TGTGCCAGCAGTGAGGTCCGGACAAACAATGAGCAGTTCTTC. It specifies CASSEVRTNNEQFF.

This clone was recorded a few times. The V and J genes are TRBV29-1 and TRBJ2-7; D possibly corresponds to TRBD2 (6 bases). Germline lookup yields CDR1 SQVTM and CDR2 ANQGSEA. The length of the CDR3 is 15 residues. Deletions cut 2 bases from V and 1 base from J, with 15 bases between. The CDR3 region is CSVELSGLQSYEQYF. The CDR3 DNA reads as TGCAGCGTTGAATTATCGGGACTCCAATCCTACGAGCAGTACTTC.

The chain uses TRBV6-1 and TRBJ1-5; maybe TRBD1 (5 bases). Germline V CDR1 and CDR2: MNHNS, SASEGT. Trimming stripped 6 bases from V and 1 base from J, with 10 bases between. This CDR3 has 14 residues. CDR3 DNA sequence: TGTGCCAGCAGCGGGACCTCAAGCAATCAGCCCCAGCATTTT. Its protein is CASSGTSSNQPQHF.

This clone has only a few counts. This sequence joins TRBV30 and TRBJ1-1; D call uncertain. The CDR3 runs to 10 residues. V was cut by 7 bases and J by 6 bases, with 9 bases left in between. Germline assignment: CDR1 GTSNPN and CDR2 SVGIG (reference sequence). Here the CDR3 DNA reads TGTGCCTACGGGAGGGCTGAAGCTTTCTTT. Its translation is CAYGRAEAFF. Full variable domain (missing parts from reference TRBV30 and TRBJ1-1): SQTIHQWPATLVQPVGSPLSLECTVEGTSNPNLYWYRQAAGRGLQLLFYSVGIGQISSEVPQNLSASRPQDRQFILSSKKLLLSDSGFYLCAYGRAEAFFGQGTRLTVV.

The chain combines TRBV11-2 with TRBJ1-2, with a weak D call TRBD1 (5 bases). CDR1 is SGHAT, CDR2 FQNNGV, per germline. V dropped 1 base and J dropped 4 bases, with 13 bases sitting between them. This CDR3 contains 15 residues. The CDR3 is CASSLVLGPSYGYTF. Here the CDR3 DNA reads TGTGCCAGCAGCTTAGTTTTGGGGCCCTCCTATGGCTACACCTTC.

This chain connects TRBV19 to TRBJ1-2, with D hard to call. V gave up 7 bases and J gave up 1 base, with 19 bases separating them. The length of the CDR3 is 16 residues. Germline V lookup: CDR1 LNHDA, CDR2 SQIVND (reference sequence). CDR3 amino acids: CASTMEAAYFNYGYTF. CDR3 in DNA: TGTGCCAGTACCATGGAGGCAGCCTACTTTAACTATGGCTACACCTTC.

The genes are TRBV5-8 and TRBJ1-5, with a tentative D call TRBD1 (5 bases). The CDR3 has 15 residues. Germline V gene sequence: CDR1 SGHTS, CDR2 YDEGEE. V lost 0 bases and J lost 6, with 13 bases in between. The CDR3 reads CASSLGGAGAQPQHF. The CDR3 DNA reads as TGTGCCAGCAGCTTGGGAGGGGCAGGTGCTCAGCCCCAGCATTTT.

V usage is TRBV28 and J usage is TRBJ2-7, with 8 positions matching TRBD1. Per the germline V gene, CDR1 is MDHEN and CDR2 is SYDVKM. The CDR3 runs to 15 residues. J gave up 4 bases and V 2 bases, and 7 bases lay outside the gene matches. CDR3 amino acids: CASSLRRGRRYEQYF. The CDR3 region has the DNA TGTGCCAGCAGTTTACGCAGGGGGCGCCGTTACGAGCAGTACTTC.

Concerning this clone: A much larger clone sits a single nucleotide away, making a read error possible. The chain couples TRBV28 to TRBJ1-5; unclear D gene. CDR1 and CDR2 from the germline V gene are MDHEN and SYDVKM. This CDR3 comprises 15 residues. Trimming removed 5 bases from V and 5 bases from J, with 16 bases in between. The CDR3 coding sequence is TGTGCCAGCAGTCCCGTGGCAGGTCGGCATCAGCCCCAGCATTTT. Its translation: CASSPVAGRHQPQHF. The variable domain in full, completed from reference TRBV28 and TRBJ1-5, reads DVKVTQSSRYLVKRTGEKVFLECVQDMDHENMFWYRQDPGLGLRLIYFSYDVKMKEKGDIPEGYSVSREKKERFSLILESASTNQTSMYLCASSPVAGRHQPQHFGDGTRLSIL.

CDR3 residues: CASSLAVGQGRETQYF. CDR3 sequence (DNA): TGTGCCAGCAGCTTAGCGGTGGGGCAGGGTCGCGAGACCCAGTACTTC. The rearrangement links TRBV11-1 to TRBJ2-5; D perhaps matches TRBD1 (5 bases). The CDR3 consists of 16 residues. Germline lookup yields CDR1 SGHAT and CDR2 FQDESV (reference sequence). V lost 0 bases, J lost 5 bases, and 16 bases lay in between.

The gene calls are TRBV7-9 and TRBJ2-1; 9 bases map to TRBD2. Germline-derived CDR1 and CDR2 are SEHNR and FQNEAQ (reference sequence). CDR3 size: 17 residues. The J segment lost 7 bases and the V segment lost 3 bases, leaving 13 bases of the junction unmatched. CDR3 loop: CASSFPTLAGIDNEQFF. In DNA form, the CDR3 reads TGTGCCAGCAGCTTCCCCACCCTAGCGGGAATTGATAATGAGCAGTTCTTC.

This clone appeared once. This chain connects TRBV6-5 to TRBJ2-2, with 9 bases identical to TRBD2. Per the germline V gene, CDR1 is MNHEY and CDR2 is SVGAGI. The J segment lost 3 bases and the V segment lost 5 bases, leaving 4 bases of the junction unmatched. This CDR3 region has 15 residues. This CDR3 is CASSPSGTHTGELFF. The CDR3 DNA reads TGTGCCAGCAGTCCTAGCGGGACTCACACCGGGGAGCTGTTTTTT.

The J gene is TRBJ2-5, the V gene TRBV5-4; TRBD1 matches 7 bases. CDR1 and CDR2 (germline): SGHNT, YYREEE (reference sequence). This CDR3 spans 13 amino acids. After removal of 10 bases from V and 2 bases from J, the junction contained 8 bases not matched to a gene. The CDR3 DNA is TGTGCCTTCAAGGGGGCTTCTCAAGAGACCCAGTACTTC. Protein sequence: CAFKGASQETQYF.

The chain recombines TRBV7-2 with TRBJ1-2; 12 bases are a match to TRBD1. The CDR3 covers 18 residues. V lost 2 bases, J lost 2 bases, and 9 bases stayed unmatched. Per the germline V gene, CDR1 is SGHTA and CDR2 is FQGNSA. Written as DNA, the CDR3 is TGTGCCAGCAGCTTAAGTGTAGTGGGGACAGGGGGCAACTATGGCTACACCTTC. Its protein is CASSLSVVGTGGNYGYTF.

The chain is built from TRBV7-9 and TRBJ2-3; a possible D gene is TRBD1 (6 bases). V was pared by 0 bases and J by 5 bases, with 18 bases between. Germline V gene lookup returns CDR1 SEHNR and CDR2 FQNEAQ (reference sequence). This CDR3 is built from 17 residues. CDR3 loop: CASSLAQGRSTGDTQYF. In DNA form, the CDR3 reads TGTGCCAGCAGCTTAGCTCAGGGACGGTCGACAGGAGATACGCAGTATTTT.

The genes are TRBV28 and TRBJ2-4; 10 bases fit TRBD1. This CDR3 spans 15 amino acids. V lost 8 bases and J lost 5; bases outside the gene matches: 9. Germline values: CDR1 MDHEN, CDR2 SYDVKM. CDR3 bases: TGTGCCAGCCTCTTTGTCGGGACAGGGGAAAACATTCAGTACTTC. This codes for CASLFVGTGENIQYF.

The gene calls are TRBV6-5 and TRBJ1-3; 8 positions agree with TRBD1. Germline CDR1 is MNHEY and CDR2 is SVGAGI. V gave up 10 bases and J gave up 4 bases; unmatched junction bases: 3. This CDR3 comprises 12 residues. Here the CDR3 reads CATAGGGNTIYF. CDR3 bases: TGTGCCACGGCAGGGGGCGGAAACACCATATATTTT.

The chain couples TRBV15 to TRBJ2-1; 7 nucleotides match TRBD1. The CDR3 has 14 amino acids. Looked up from germline, CDR1 is LNHNV and CDR2 is YYDKDF (reference sequence). J lost 3 bases, V lost 7 bases, and 6 bases had no gene match. The CDR3 DNA follows: TGTGCCACCACCGACAGGGCTGGCTACAATGAGCAGTTCTTC. The encoded protein is CATTDRAGYNEQFF.

This clone showed up just once. V gene TRBV19 combines with J gene TRBJ2-1, with D perhaps being TRBD1 or TRBD2 (7 bases each). Per germline, CDR1 LNHDA and CDR2 SQIVND (reference sequence). This CDR3 has 15 residues. Trimming took 7 bases from V and 2 from J, leaving 15 bases between them. As DNA, the CDR3 is TGTGCCAGTAAGCGGGGCAGGGGGACCTACAATGAGCAGTTCTTC. Protein: CASKRGRGTYNEQFF. Looking up the rest from reference TRBV19 and TRBJ2-1 gives the full variable domain: DGGITQSPKYLFRKEGQNVTLSCEQNLNHDAMYWYRQDPGQGLRLIYYSQIVNDFQKGDIAEGYSVSREKKESFPLTVTSAQKNPTAFYLCASKRGRGTYNEQFFGPGTRLTVL.

Within the sample, this clone is medium-sized (0.01 to 0.1%). This specimen includes other DNA sequences encoding the same CDR3. The chain recombines TRBV19 with TRBJ1-4; D not resolved. This CDR3 contains 14 residues. CDR1 and CDR2 from the germline V gene are LNHDA and SQIVND (reference sequence). The V end lost 1 base, the J end lost 8 bases, and 11 bases lay between the germline ends. The CDR3 region has the DNA TGTGCCAGTAGTATAGGGGTTTCTGAAGAAAAACTGTTTTTT. It codes for CASSIGVSEEKLFF. The variable domain in full, with the rest retrieved from reference TRBV19 and TRBJ1-4, is DGGITQSPKYLFRKEGQNVTLSCEQNLNHDAMYWYRQDPGQGLRLIYYSQIVNDFQKGDIAEGYSVSREKKESFPLTVTSAQKNPTAFYLCASSIGVSEEKLFFGSGTQLSVL.

This chain uses TRBV2 with TRBJ1-1; tentatively, D is TRBD1 (6 bases). The V end lost 5 bases, the J end lost 4 bases, and 14 bases lay between the germline ends. The length of the CDR3 is 14 residues. Germline lookup yields CDR1 SNHLY and CDR2 FYNNEI. The CDR3 coding sequence is TGTGCCAGCAGTAAACAGGGTCTAGGCACTGAAGCTTTCTTT. Encoded protein: CASSKQGLGTEAFF.

Worth noting for this clone: Other DNA sequences in this sample translate to the same CDR3. CDR3 amino acids: CASSLERGGTEAFF. The CDR3 nucleotides are TGTGCCAGCAGCTTAGAGAGAGGGGGCACTGAAGCTTTCTTT. The chain uses TRBV11-2 and TRBJ1-1; D might be TRBD1 (6 bases). V dropped 0 bases and J dropped 4 bases, with 9 bases sitting between them. CDR3 size: 14 residues. From germline, CDR1 is SGHAT and CDR2 FQNNGV. Variable domain in full (rest from reference TRBV11-2 and TRBJ1-1): EAGVAQSPRYKIIEKRQSVAFWCNPISGHATLYWYQQILGQGPKLLIQFQNNGVVDDSQLPKDRFSAERLKGVDSTLKIQPAKLEDSAVYLCASSLERGGTEAFFGQGTRLTVV.

This chain connects TRBV2 to TRBJ2-3, with D unclear. This CDR3 contains 11 residues. Looked up from germline, CDR1 is SNHLY and CDR2 is FYNNEI. Trimming left V 7 bases short and J 4 bases short, with 6 bases between. DNA for the CDR3: TGTGCCAGCACCCCCGCAGATACGCAGTATTTT. Protein product: CASTPADTQYF.

The chain recombines TRBV30 with TRBJ1-5, with a tentative D call TRBD1 (5 bases). The CDR3 has 15 amino acids. Germline CDR1 reads GTSNPN; CDR2 reads SVGIG (reference sequence). V was shortened by 0 bases and J by 2 bases, with 11 bases between the two germline ends. CDR3 amino acids: CAWSVGPTGNQPQHF. CDR3 DNA sequence: TGTGCCTGGAGTGTAGGGCCGACAGGCAATCAGCCCCAGCATTTT.

The chain uses TRBV5-1 and TRBJ2-1; a possible D gene is TRBD2 (5 bases). Trimming cost V 1 base and J 7 bases, with 6 bases left between them. CDR3 size: 12 residues. Germline lookup yields CDR1 SGHRS and CDR2 YFSETQ. The CDR3 DNA is TGCGCCAGCAGCTTGACTAGTAATGAGCAGTTCTTC. It encodes CASSLTSNEQFF.

The chain links TRBV11-2 to TRBJ2-7; 8 nucleotides line up with TRBD2. This CDR3 has 15 amino acids. CDR1 is SGHAT, CDR2 FQNNGV, per germline. Unmatched junction bases numbered 6, after V lost 0 bases and J lost 5 bases. CDR3 in amino acids: CASSLDRTSGHEQYF. The CDR3 DNA sequence: TGTGCCAGCAGCTTAGATCGCACTAGCGGCCACGAGCAGTACTTC.

This rearrangement joins TRBV5-1 to TRBJ1-3; the D gene is possibly TRBD1 (5 bases). The CDR3 sequence is 15 residues long. The V end was cut by 4 bases, the J end by 0 bases, with 11 bases between. CDR1 SGHRS and CDR2 YFSETQ come from the germline V gene. CDR3 amino acids: CASSPQAISGNTIYF. The DNA of the CDR3 is TGCGCCAGCAGCCCACAGGCTATCTCTGGAAACACCATATATTTT.